The 24 T cell receptor beta chains presented below share a single source sample, sequenced in a study of OX40 agonist ivuxolimab in advanced cancers. The repertoire was sequenced with immunoSEQ multiplex PCR; TCRdb's copy has only in-frame clones and lacks some. The table includes 70,000 to 80,000 clones, 88% detected once. The sequencing used CD4+ or CD8+ T cells sorted from blood, collected in a trial of the OX40 agonist ivuxolimab. The source of these receptors is an adult with an advanced solid tumor such as melanoma, head and neck, liver or kidney cancer.

The rearrangement links TRBV6-5 to TRBJ1-5; no clear D gene. V shed 5 bases and J shed 7 bases, with 12 bases lying between them. The CDR3 totals 13 residues. Germline CDR1 is MNHEY and CDR2 is SVGAGI. The CDR3 region is CASSQAAGQPQHF. DNA for the CDR3: TGTGCCAGCAGTCAGGCCGCGGGGCAGCCCCAGCATTTT.

The rearrangement joins TRBV6-5 to TRBJ2-7; weak D call: TRBD1 (6 bases). V was cut by 6 bases and J by 3 bases, with 18 bases left in between. The CDR3 extends over 15 amino acids. Germline V CDR1 and CDR2: MNHEY, SVGAGI. CDR3: CASSRQPGQGYEQYF. The CDR3 DNA follows: TGTGCCAGCAGCCGACAGCCGGGACAAGGCTACGAGCAGTACTTC.

In this sample, this clone turned up once. V usage is TRBV28 and J usage is TRBJ1-3, with unresolved D. The CDR3 length is 14 residues. Trimming shortened V by 5 bases and J by 2 bases, and 10 bases separated the two germline ends. Germline V gene lookup returns CDR1 MDHEN and CDR2 SYDVKM. CDR3 loop: CASSRPIPGNTIYF. CDR3 DNA sequence: TGTGCCAGCAGTCGGCCGATACCTGGAAACACCATATATTTT.

This chain links TRBV7-2 with TRBJ2-6; 8 positions match TRBD1. The germline V gene has CDR1 SGHTA and CDR2 FQGNSA. This CDR3 has 18 residues. Trimming removed 3 bases from V and 0 bases from J; junction bases left unmatched: 7. This CDR3 reads CASSLRQGPFSGANVLTF. The CDR3 region has the DNA TGTGCCAGCAGCTTGAGACAGGGGCCCTTCTCTGGGGCCAACGTCCTGACTTTC.

The V call is TRBV11-3, the J call TRBJ2-7; TRBD1 matches 8 bases. Germline assignment: CDR1 SGHNT and CDR2 YENEEA. The CDR3 loop spans 13 amino acids. V lost 1 base and J lost 8; bases outside the gene matches: 4. CDR3 protein: CASSLARDRQQYF. CDR3 DNA sequence: TGTGCCAGCAGCTTAGCACGGGACAGGCAGCAGTACTTC.

V gene TRBV7-2 combines with J gene TRBJ2-7, with 14 bases lining up with TRBD2. This CDR3 has 17 residues. Trimming removed 5 bases from V and 5 bases from J; junction bases left unmatched: 11. Germline V CDR1 and CDR2: SGHTA, FQGNSA. CDR3 in DNA: TGTGCCAGCAGCGCGCGCCGGACTAGCGGGAGGAGTAACGAGCAGTACTTC. Encoded protein: CASSARRTSGRSNEQYF.

The chain employs TRBV4-3 and TRBJ2-3; 9 bases are shared with TRBD2. Germline V gives CDR1 LGHNA, CDR2 YSLEER. V lost 1 base to trimming and J lost 2 bases; unmatched junction nucleotides: 7. The CDR3 is made up of 17 amino acids. CDR3 in amino acids: CASSQAGLAHPTDTQYF. The CDR3 DNA sequence: TGCGCCAGCAGCCAAGCCGGACTAGCGCATCCCACAGATACGCAGTATTTT.

The chain employs TRBV5-1 and TRBJ2-1; TRBD1 matches 7 bases. V gave up 0 bases and J gave up 4 bases; unmatched junction bases: 4. Germline V lookup: CDR1 SGHRS, CDR2 YFSETQ. The CDR3 is 15 residues long. CDR3 nucleotide sequence: TGCGCCAGCAGCTTGGGACAGGGATCATACAATGAGCAGTTCTTC. The encoded protein is CASSLGQGSYNEQFF.

The chain joins TRBV19 to TRBJ2-1; a weak D match, TRBD2 (5 bases). The CDR3 has 14 amino acids. Trimming left V 1 base short and J 9 bases short, with 13 bases between. CDR1 LNHDA and CDR2 SQIVND come from the germline V gene (reference sequence). CDR3 amino acids: CASSIGWRSVEQFF. The CDR3 nucleotides read TGTGCCAGTAGTATAGGGTGGAGGTCTGTTGAGCAGTTCTTC.

The rearrangement uses TRBV28 and TRBJ2-3, with a possible D match to TRBD2 (6 bases). The CDR3 runs to 16 residues. The V end was cut by 4 bases, the J end by 1 base, with 15 bases between. Germline V gene sequence: CDR1 MDHEN, CDR2 SYDVKM. The chain's CDR3 is CASSSSMGGGTDTQYF. The CDR3 region has the DNA TGTGCCAGCAGTTCATCGATGGGGGGTGGCACAGATACGCAGTATTTT.

The chain links TRBV5-1 to TRBJ2-5; possibly TRBD2 for D (5 bases). The germline V and J ends were trimmed by 2 bases and 2 bases, with 13 bases remaining between them. The CDR3 sequence is 15 residues long. CDR1 SGHRS and CDR2 YFSETQ come from the germline V gene. The CDR3: CASSFTSAFQETQYF. CDR3 nucleotide sequence: TGCGCCAGCAGCTTTACTAGTGCGTTTCAAGAGACCCAGTACTTC.

This clone was observed a single time. The junction differs from germline at one of its ends, possibly a read error. This sequence joins TRBV5-1 and TRBJ2-5; the D call may be TRBD1 or TRBD2 (6 bases each). This CDR3 has 14 residues. Germline V gene lookup returns CDR1 SGHRS and CDR2 YFSETQ. CDR3 nucleotides: TGCGCCAGCAGCGAGACAGGCGGGGTAGAGACCCAGCACTTC. This translates into CASSETGGVETQHF.

This clone was seen only once. The chain links TRBV5-4 to TRBJ2-7; no clear D. With 1 base removed from V and 6 bases from J, the gap between germline ends came to 5 bases. The V gene's germline CDR1 is SGHNT and CDR2 YYREEE (reference sequence). CDR3 length: 11 amino acids. The CDR3 reads CASSLSSEQYF. The DNA of the CDR3 is TGTGCCAGCAGCTTGAGCAGCGAGCAGTACTTC.

This chain links TRBV4-3 with TRBJ2-3, with TRBD1 matching over 10 bases. This CDR3 contains 16 residues. CDR1 is LGHNA and CDR2 is YSLEER in the germline V gene. Germline trimming cut 5 bases from V and 0 bases from J; bases unmatched to any gene: 5. CDR3 nucleotides: TGCGCCAGCAGCTACGGGACAGGGGTCAGCACAGATACGCAGTATTTT. Protein product: CASSYGTGVSTDTQYF.

The chain carries TRBV15 and TRBJ2-3; D possibly corresponds to TRBD2 (5 bases). The CDR3 length is 17 residues. Germline V lookup: CDR1 LNHNV, CDR2 YYDKDF (reference sequence). Trimming took off 0 bases at V and 2 bases at J, with 15 bases between the two ends. CDR3: CATSRDTGGPNTDTQYF. CDR3 nucleotide sequence: TGTGCCACCAGCAGAGATACGGGCGGGCCGAACACAGATACGCAGTATTTT. The whole variable domain, remainder taken from reference TRBV15 and TRBJ2-3, is DAMVIQNPRYQVTQFGKPVTLSCSQTLNHNVMYWYQQKSSQAPKLLFHYYDKDFNNEADTPDNFQSRRPNTSFCFLDIRSPGLGDTAMYLCATSRDTGGPNTDTQYFGPGTRLTVL.

This chain's CDR3 is CASSFYTTSGPYEQYF. CDR3 in DNA: TGTGCCAGTAGTTTCTACACTACTAGCGGGCCTTACGAGCAGTACTTC. The V call is TRBV19, the J call TRBJ2-7, with 9 bases that match TRBD2. Germline V gene data show CDR1 as LNHDA and CDR2 as SQIVND (reference sequence). The CDR3 covers 16 residues. Unmatched junction bases numbered 12, after V lost 5 bases and J lost 4 bases.

The chain carries TRBV25-1 and TRBJ1-2; D possibly corresponds to TRBD1 (6 bases). V was pared by 2 bases and J by 4 bases, with 11 bases between. Germline-derived CDR1 and CDR2 are MGHDK and SYGVNS. The CDR3 is 14 amino acids. CDR3: CASSERTAPYGYTF. Written as DNA, the CDR3 is TGTGCCAGCAGTGAAAGGACAGCCCCCTATGGCTACACCTTC.

The chain joins TRBV28 to TRBJ2-3; perhaps TRBD1 as D (6 bases). With 5 bases removed from V and 0 bases from J, the gap between germline ends came to 9 bases. Germline CDR1 is MDHEN and CDR2 is SYDVKM. The CDR3 is 14 amino acids. DNA of the CDR3: TGTGCCAGCAGTAAGACAGGCAGCACAGATACGCAGTATTTT. It specifies CASSKTGSTDTQYF.

The chain joins TRBV5-3 to TRBJ1-4, with TRBD1 as a possible D gene (5 bases). TRBV5-3 is designated an ORF whose function remains uncertain. The CDR3 runs 15 residues. V was shortened by 8 bases and J by 6 bases, with 20 bases between the two germline ends. CDR3 nucleotides: TGTGCCAGCAGCCCCGATCCAGGGTTTGATGAAAAACTGTTTTTT. This sequence encodes CASSPDPGFDEKLFF.

The V call is TRBV2, the J call TRBJ2-5; 7 bases line up with TRBD2. Germline values: CDR1 SNHLY, CDR2 FYNNEI. The V gene end was trimmed by 11 bases and the J gene end by 1 base; junction bases not matched to a gene: 4. The CDR3 has 12 amino acids. Here the CDR3 DNA reads TGTGCCGGGGGGGAGGCCCAAGAGACCCAGTACTTC. Translated, it gives CAGGEAQETQYF.

The V gene is TRBV18, the J gene TRBJ2-1; D is perhaps TRBD1 (6 bases). The CDR3 covers 16 residues. The V gene's germline CDR1 is KGHSH and CDR2 LQKENI. The germline V and J ends were trimmed by 3 bases and 4 bases, with 16 bases remaining between them. CDR3 DNA: TGTGCCAGCTCACCGGTAGGTCAGGGGTTATACAATGAGCAGTTCTTC. Amino acid sequence: CASSPVGQGLYNEQFF.

This sequence joins TRBV28 and TRBJ1-1; 7 nucleotides line up with TRBD1. There are 15 residues in the CDR3. V lost 5 bases and J lost 2; bases outside the gene matches: 8. Germline CDR1 reads MDHEN; CDR2 reads SYDVKM. The DNA of the CDR3 is TGTGCCAGCAGTGAGGGGACAGTTACTAACACTGAAGCTTTCTTT. Protein sequence: CASSEGTVTNTEAFF.

The chain carries TRBV6-5 and TRBJ2-1; TRBD1 might be the D (6 bases). Germline V lookup: CDR1 MNHEY, CDR2 SVGAGI. The CDR3 totals 13 residues. Trimming pared 5 bases from V and 4 bases from J, leaving 9 bases between. CDR3 in amino acids: CASSRGQYNEQFF. The CDR3 coding sequence is TGTGCCAGCAGTCGTGGACAGTACAATGAGCAGTTCTTC.

The CDR3 nucleotides read TGTGCCAGCAGCCGGACCGGGACTAGCGGGGGGGCTAGGTTGGAGACCCAGTACTTC. Residues: CASSRTGTSGGARLETQYF. This chain uses TRBV11-2 with TRBJ2-5, with 16 bases that match TRBD2. V shed 5 bases, J shed 5 bases, and the junction held 14 bases outside the gene matches. CDR3 size: 19 residues. Germline V CDR1 and CDR2: SGHAT, FQNNGV.